Here is one T cell receptor beta chain with its context. The clone's antigen remains unknown. It has no much larger one-base neighbor in the sample; base qualities were not kept. The data were taken from a study of CD8 T cells in Susac syndrome (dated by TCRdb to the late 2010s). In the study overall: Of the Susac syndrome patients who were sequenced, eight were in clinical remission while 5 or 6 had clinically active disease. Susac syndrome patients were therapy-naive, on corticosteroids (some also receiving IVIg), or on IVIg alone at blood withdrawal. Repertoire sequencing was used to test whether CD8+ T cell activation and differentiation in Susac syndrome was antigen driven. CD8+ T cell repertoire clonality was compared between more than ten healthy donors, about 14 Susac syndrome patients and some 15 multiple sclerosis patients.

RNA was extracted with the RNeasy kit and roughly 0.45 to 1 ug was reverse transcribed using random hexamers. TCR beta CDR3 regions were amplified with the immunoSEQ multiplex PCR assay covering 54 Vbeta and 13 Jbeta segments. To correct PCR amplification bias, a synthetic template baseline was used for both primer optimization and computational correction. From the authors' description of their analysis: Reads were annotated to V, D and J genes according to IMGT and were analyzed with immunoSEQ Analyzer, with only productive sequences retained. Clonality was computed as one minus Shannon entropy normalized by log2 of the number of productive unique sequences. For each patient and control, public and private clones were evaluated within the 100 most prevalent clones. A clone was defined as Susac-specific if it was absent from the healthy and MS cohorts, from 1052 published viral clones and from other ImmuneACCESS disease sequences. Using fastp at Q25 and MiXCR, TCRdb reprocessed the public reads and kept productive beta chains. Entries that share a CDR3 protein sequence are merged under the most common genes and DNA. These V and J calls are TCRdb output, not the study's own analysis. This sample has about 82,000 distinct CDR3 sequences in its table, and roughly 96% of those were observed once. Clones ranked in the top ten supply around 0.62% of the sample.

The CDR3 sequence holds 15 residues, the cysteine and phenylalanine included. Only CDR3 DNA is held: 45 bases, read in frame from base 1. The germline V gene (reference sequence) yields LNHNV for CDR1 and YYDKDF for CDR2. Trimming removed 9 bases from V and 0 bases from J; the gene matches leave 5 bases unexplained. Peripheral blood CD8+ and CD4+ T cells from healthy donors, Susac syndrome patients and multiple sclerosis patients were profiled using high-throughput TCR beta sequencing. The Susac syndrome patients fulfilled recently defined diagnostic criteria for definite or probable disease. Bulk CD8+ and CD4+ T cells were purified by magnetic negative isolation, while CD8+ TEMRA cells were enriched using FACS. Blood was drawn into EDTA tubes, processed within 24 hours, and PBMCs were isolated by density gradient centrifugation. PBMCs intended for TCR sequencing were cryopreserved in liquid nitrogen and were subsequently thawed in a 37 degrees C water bath. A purity of at least 90% was achieved for sorted or isolated CD4+, CD8+ and CD8+ TEMRA cells.

What the research found in general, with its limitations: Looking at Susac-specific public clones, the researchers identified 15 to 20 in the total CD8+ repertoire and roughly 5 in the CD8+ TEMRA repertoire. The study acknowledged that relatively few individuals were included in the TCR sequencing and HLA analysis. Susac syndrome CD8+ repertoires showed clonal expansion, highest in CD8+ TEMRA cells and greater in clinically active than remitting patients.

The sample comprised CD8+ T cells from PBMCs. The sequence was collected from a human donor with Susac syndrome. The sequence is built from TRBV15 and TRBJ1-5; 10 central nucleotides agree with TRBD1. The CDR3 reads as follows: CATTGDRGSNQPQHF. The DNA is as follows: TGTGCCACTACTGGGGACAGGGGTAGCAATCAGCCCCAGCATTTT.